This T cell receptor (beta chain) was recovered during a study of T cell responses to AZD1222 COVID-19 vaccine. Generated by immunoSEQ multiplex PCR, the TCRdb table keeps only in-frame clones and is missing some. The sample carries about 140,000 clones, approximately 90% recorded once. The trim removed 3 bases at V and 0 bases at J, leaving 3 bases unmatched. Germline lookup yields CDR1 SGHRS and CDR2 YFSETQ. The CDR3 contains 16 residues. The starting material was peripheral blood, obtained on day 0 of AZD1222 vaccination. This chain joins TRBV5-1 and TRBJ2-6; 7 positions agree with TRBD1. This sequence was found in an adult in good health. Here the CDR3 reads CASSSTGVSGANVLTF. For the CDR3, the DNA is TGCGCCAGCAGCTCTACAGGGGTCTCTGGGGCCAACGTCCTGACTTTC.